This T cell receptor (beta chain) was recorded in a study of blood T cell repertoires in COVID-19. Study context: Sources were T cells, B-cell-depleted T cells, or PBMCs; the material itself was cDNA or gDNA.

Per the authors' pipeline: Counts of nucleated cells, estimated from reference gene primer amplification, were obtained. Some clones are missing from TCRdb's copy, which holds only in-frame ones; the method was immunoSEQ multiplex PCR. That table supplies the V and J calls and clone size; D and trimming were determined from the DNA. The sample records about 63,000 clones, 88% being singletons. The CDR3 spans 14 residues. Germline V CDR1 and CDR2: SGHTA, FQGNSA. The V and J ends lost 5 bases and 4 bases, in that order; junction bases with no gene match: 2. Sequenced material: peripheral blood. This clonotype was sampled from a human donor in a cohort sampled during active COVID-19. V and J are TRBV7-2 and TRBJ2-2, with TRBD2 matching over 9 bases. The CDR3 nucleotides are TGTGCCAGCAGCGCGGGGGGGGCCACCGGGGAGCTGTTTTTT. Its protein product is CASSAGGATGELFF. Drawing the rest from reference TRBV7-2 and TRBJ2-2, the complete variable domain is GAGVSQSPSNKVTEKGKDVELRCDPISGHTALYWYRQSLGQGLEFLIYFQGNSAPDKSGLPSDRFSAERTGGSVSTLTIQRTQQEDSAVYLCASSAGGATGELFFGEGSRLTVL.